Below are 22 T cell receptor beta chains sequenced from a single sample in a study of blood T cell repertoires in COVID-19. Generated by immunoSEQ multiplex PCR, the TCRdb table keeps only in-frame clones and is missing some. Counted here are over 55,000 clones, about nine tenths occurring once; the ten biggest clones make up 22%. Sample: peripheral blood. The receptors stem from a woman older than 75 with COVID-19, enrolled during active disease.

The rearrangement links TRBV5-1 to TRBJ1-1; 9 bases map to TRBD1. Germline values: CDR1 SGHRS, CDR2 YFSETQ. CDR3 length equals 15 residues. Germline trimming cut 0 bases from V and 3 bases from J; bases unmatched to any gene: 3. This CDR3 is CASSLAGQGHTEAFF. The CDR3, as DNA: TGCGCCAGCAGCTTGGCGGGACAGGGACACACTGAAGCTTTCTTT.

This clone has just a few counts. The V and J genes are TRBV2 and TRBJ2-3, with 9 positions matching TRBD2. The germline V gene encodes CDR1 SNHLY and CDR2 FYNNEI. Trimming took 7 bases from V and 2 from J; bases not matched to a gene: 4. The CDR3 consists of 14 residues. CDR3: CASKGTSNTDTQYF. The CDR3 DNA sequence: TGTGCCAGCAAAGGGACTAGCAACACAGATACGCAGTATTTT.

The genes are TRBV19 and TRBJ1-6, with no clear D. The V and J ends lost 1 base and 0 bases respectively, with 4 bases between them. The germline V gene encodes CDR1 LNHDA and CDR2 SQIVND (reference sequence). CDR3 length equals 15 residues. The CDR3 spells CASSIGGSYNSPLHF. The CDR3 DNA follows: TGTGCCAGTAGTATAGGAGGCTCCTATAATTCACCCCTCCACTTT.

This clone was recorded only once. CDR3 nucleotides: TGTGCCAGCTCACCACAGGGGAACTATGGCTACACCTTC. Protein sequence: CASSPQGNYGYTF. The V and J genes are TRBV18 and TRBJ1-2, with D possibly being TRBD1 (5 bases). V lost 1 base and J 2 bases, leaving 5 bases between the germline ends. CDR3 length: 13 residues. CDR1 is KGHSH, CDR2 LQKENI, per germline.

This chain's CDR3 is CASSRQNTGELFF. CDR3 in DNA: TGTGCCAGCAGCCGACAGAACACCGGGGAGCTGTTTTTT. This chain connects TRBV9 to TRBJ2-2; D is undetermined. The V end lost 4 bases, the J end lost 1 base, and 5 bases lay between the germline ends. There are 13 residues in the CDR3. Germline CDR1 reads SGDLS; CDR2 reads YYNGEE. The variable domain in full, completed from reference TRBV9 and TRBJ2-2, reads DSGVTQTPKHLITATGQRVTLRCSPRSGDLSVYWYQQSLDQGLQFLIQYYNGEERAKGNILERFSAQQFPDLHSELNLSSLELGDSALYFCASSRQNTGELFFGEGSRLTVL.

This chain connects TRBV30 to TRBJ1-2, with D unclear. The CDR3 spans 11 residues. V gave up 1 base and J gave up 12 bases, with 12 bases separating them. The germline V gene encodes CDR1 GTSNPN and CDR2 SVGIG (reference sequence). In nucleotides, the CDR3 is TGTGCCTGGAGTGGGGCCCTCGTGAACACCTTC. Translating gives CAWSGALVNTF.

The V call is TRBV2, the J call TRBJ2-1; 12 bases align to TRBD2. Germline CDR1 reads SNHLY; CDR2 reads FYNNEI. The J segment lost 9 bases and the V segment lost 6 bases, leaving 9 bases of the junction unmatched. The CDR3 has 15 residues. In nucleotides, the CDR3 is TGTGCCAGCAGCCTTCTAGCGGGGGGGCTTGGTGAGCAGTTCTTC. It translates to CASSLLAGGLGEQFF.

J is TRBJ1-4 and V is TRBV11-2; D is unresolved. Germline CDR1 is SGHAT and CDR2 is FQNNGV. The CDR3 covers 11 residues. The germline V and J ends were trimmed by 3 bases and 11 bases, with 7 bases remaining between them. Here the CDR3 DNA reads TGTGCCAGCAGCTTTACTGATAAACTGTTTTTT. It encodes CASSFTDKLFF.

The CDR3 loop reads CAWSVGGGRDGYTF. In DNA form, the CDR3 reads TGTGCCTGGAGTGTTGGGGGGGGAAGGGATGGCTACACCTTC. V is TRBV30 and J is TRBJ1-2, with D tentatively TRBD1 (5 bases). Trimming cost V 0 bases and J 6 bases, with 14 bases left between them. Germline V CDR1 and CDR2: GTSNPN, SVGIG (reference sequence). CDR3 size: 14 residues.

The chain is built from TRBV11-1 and TRBJ1-3; 7 bases match TRBD1. The CDR3 runs 14 residues. Germline-derived CDR1 and CDR2 are SGHAT and FQDESV (reference sequence). V lost 5 bases, J lost 5 bases, and 6 bases stayed unmatched. The CDR3, as DNA: TGTGCCAGCAGCATAACAGGGGACCGAAACACCATATATTTT. It yields the protein CASSITGDRNTIYF.

The rearrangement links TRBV15 to TRBJ1-4, with 8 bases identical to TRBD1. With V trimmed by 2 bases and J by 2 bases, 7 bases remained unmatched. This CDR3 contains 17 residues. CDR1 and CDR2 (germline): LNHNV, YYDKDF (reference sequence). The CDR3 nucleotides read TGTGCCACCAGCAGATCCCAGGGGGCGCAGACTAATGAAAAACTGTTTTTT. Encoded protein: CATSRSQGAQTNEKLFF.

The chain carries TRBV7-6 and TRBJ2-5; 15 bases are shared with TRBD2. The CDR3 length is 16 residues. J was trimmed by 5 bases and V by 5 bases; bases with no gene match: 6. Germline V gene sequence: CDR1 SGHVS, CDR2 FNYEAQ. In nucleotides, the CDR3 is TGTGCCAGCAGCCCGGGACTAGCGGGGGGCCATGAGACCCAGTACTTC. It specifies CASSPGLAGGHETQYF.

The rearrangement uses TRBV18 and TRBJ2-7, with 7 bases aligning to TRBD1. Germline V gene lookup returns CDR1 KGHSH and CDR2 LQKENI. The CDR3 is made up of 15 amino acids. The V and J ends lost 3 bases and 1 base, in that order; junction bases with no gene match: 6. CDR3 coding DNA: TGTGCCAGCTCACCCGGACAGGATGGGTCCTACGAGCAGTACTTC. Translated, it gives CASSPGQDGSYEQYF. The whole variable domain, remainder taken from reference TRBV18 and TRBJ2-7, is NAGVMQNPRHLVRRRGQEARLRCSPMKGHSHVYWYRQLPEEGLKFMVYLQKENIIDESGMPKERFSAEFPKEGPSILRIQQVVRGDSAAYFCASSPGQDGSYEQYFGPGTRLTVT.

To note about this clone: The same CDR3 also results from other DNA sequences found in this sample. The chain has TRBV18 and TRBJ1-1; 8 bases are a match to TRBD1. V trimming: 3 bases; J trimming: 1 base; junction bases outside the gene matches: 1. The CDR3 is 14 amino acids. Germline V lookup: CDR1 KGHSH, CDR2 LQKENI. The CDR3 loop is CASSPGQGNTEAFF. For the CDR3, the DNA is TGTGCCAGCTCACCCGGACAGGGGAACACTGAAGCTTTCTTT.

The chain has TRBV6-5 and TRBJ1-1, with D possibly TRBD1 on 5 matching bases. The germline V gene encodes CDR1 MNHEY and CDR2 SVGAGI. The CDR3 runs to 11 residues. Between the trimmed V and J ends, which lost 8 bases and 7 bases, there was a span of 11 bases. The CDR3 is CASGTRVEAFF. The CDR3 region has the DNA TGTGCCAGCGGGACTAGAGTTGAAGCTTTCTTT.

There are a few counts of this clone. The CDR3 DNA reads as TGTGCCAGCAGCCAAGCTAGCAGGGGTTGGGGCTATGGCTACACCTTC. Translation gives CASSQASRGWGYGYTF. The V call is TRBV3-1 (or the pseudogene TRBV3-2), the J call TRBJ1-2; the D gene is possibly TRBD1 (6 bases). This CDR3 has 16 amino acids. Trimming removed 1 base at V and 4 bases at J, with 16 bases between. Germline V CDR1 and CDR2: LGHDT, YNNKEL (reference sequence).

The chain uses TRBV5-5 and TRBJ2-3, with 10 bases matching TRBD2. The length of the CDR3 is 17 residues. Losses at the gene ends were 3 bases for V and 1 base for J; bases not matched to a gene: 8. Germline V gene sequence: CDR1 SGHKS, CDR2 YYEKEE (reference sequence). CDR3 region: CASSSIAGTSGTDTQYF. The CDR3 DNA sequence: TGTGCCAGCAGCTCCATAGCCGGGACTAGCGGCACAGATACGCAGTATTTT.

V usage is TRBV19 and J usage is TRBJ2-1, with 8 bases lining up with TRBD1. CDR1 and CDR2 (germline): LNHDA, SQIVND (reference sequence). The CDR3 has 15 residues. The J segment lost 7 bases and the V segment lost 1 base, leaving 6 bases of the junction unmatched. CDR3 in DNA: TGTGCCAGTAGTATAGGGCAGGGGGCGCGTAATGAGCAGTTCTTC. Protein sequence: CASSIGQGARNEQFF.

This clone was detected a few times. The chain couples TRBV27 to TRBJ2-7; TRBD2 matches 13 bases. V lost 5 bases and J lost 6; bases outside the gene matches: 7. The germline V gene encodes CDR1 MNHEY and CDR2 SMNVEV (reference sequence). The CDR3 sequence is 15 residues long. CDR3: CASSKLAGGQGEQYF. As DNA, the CDR3 is TGTGCCAGCAGTAAACTAGCGGGGGGGCAGGGCGAGCAGTACTTC.

The chain employs TRBV5-6 and TRBJ1-6; possible D gene TRBD1, 6 bases. Germline V gene lookup returns CDR1 SGHDT and CDR2 YYEEEE. This CDR3 comprises 15 residues. V dropped 4 bases and J dropped 6 bases, with 14 bases sitting between them. The CDR3 DNA is TGTGCCAGCAGCCCCCCCGGACAGCCTAATTCACCCCTCCACTTT. It translates to CASSPPGQPNSPLHF.

This chain links TRBV3-1 (or the pseudogene TRBV3-2) with TRBJ2-3, with a tentative D call TRBD2 (7 bases). The CDR3 spans 16 residues. Per germline, CDR1 LGHDT and CDR2 YNNKEL (reference sequence). V lost 1 base, J lost 4 bases, and 15 bases lay in between. The DNA for the CDR3 is TGTGCCAGCAGCCAAGGCATCACGGGGGGCCCAGATACGCAGTATTTT. It is translated as CASSQGITGGPDTQYF.

The V and J genes are TRBV6-5 and TRBJ2-7, with TRBD2 matching over 15 bases. J lost 4 bases, V lost 6 bases, and 4 bases had no gene match. The CDR3 totals 15 residues. CDR1 MNHEY and CDR2 SVGAGI come from the germline V gene. DNA for the CDR3: TGTGCCAGCAGAACCGGGACTAGCGGGGGGTACGAGCAGTACTTC. Translation gives CASRTGTSGGYEQYF.